This note documents a single T cell receptor (beta chain) sequence. Its antigen is as yet unknown. The CDR3 length is 15 residues. Trimming removed 7 bases at V and 7 bases at J, with 20 bases between. From germline, CDR1 is MNHEY and CDR2 SVGAGI. This sample was taken from a study of shared clonotypes between healthy human individuals. Study-wide findings and caveats: The study found lower generation probabilities in non-shared clonotypes than in those shared by all four donors.

Profiling relied on immunoSEQ multiplex PCR, and the TCRdb table lists in-frame clones only, not all of them. The table lists around 720,000 clones, 55% to 85% of them singletons. Source material: memory CD4+ T cells sorted from blood. As to subset: CD45RA-negative fraction. V gene TRBV6-5 combines with J gene TRBJ1-5, with D unresolved. The receptor was derived from a woman aged 30 to 39 in good health. In DNA form, the CDR3 reads TGTGCCAGCATGGGCGTGCTGGGTGCAAGGCAGCCCCAGCATTTT. Protein sequence: CASMGVLGARQPQHF.